This entry concerns a single T cell receptor beta chain. The CDR3 runs 15 residues. Germline CDR1 is SNHLY and CDR2 is FYNNEI. The V end was cut by 5 bases, the J end by 13 bases, with 23 bases between. The entry originates in a study of blood T cell repertoires in COVID-19. Study at large: The samples span acute and convalescent COVID-19 from the United States, Italy and Spain. T cells, B-cell-depleted T cells, or PBMCs supplied cDNA or gDNA.

Generated by immunoSEQ multiplex PCR, the TCRdb table keeps only in-frame clones and is missing some. The sample lists 65,000 or so clones, 90% seen once, with over 1% in the top ten. This chain uses TRBV2 with TRBJ2-2; D might be TRBD2 (6 bases). Material for sequencing was peripheral blood. The source of this sequence is a man between 60 and 75 years old with acute or convalescent COVID-19. The DNA of the CDR3 is TGTGCCAGCAGTCTGGACGGGCGGGCGTCGGGAGTGCTGTTTTTT. Translation gives CASSLDGRASGVLFF. Together with reference TRBV2 and TRBJ2-2, the CDR3 gives the full variable domain: EPEVTQTPSHQVTQMGQEVILRCVPISNHLYFYWYRQILGQKVEFLVSFYNNEISEKSEIFDDQFSVERPDGSNFTLKIRSTKLEDSAMYFCASSLDGRASGVLFFGEGSRLTVL.